The clone carrying this TCR beta chain appeared a few times. The junction departs from germline at one end; a sequencing error may be responsible. The source of the sample is a study of cytomegalovirus exposure and HLA in healthy donors. Study-wide context: A prior study identified over 100 million unique TCR beta sequences from 190 million or so T cells.

PCR employed 60 Vbeta and 13 Jbeta primers. Clones were sequenced by immunoSEQ multiplex PCR, and TCRdb holds only the in-frame ones, with some missing. The sample has 120,000 or so clones; over 65% are singletons. In germline, CDR1 is SEHNR, CDR2 FQNEAQ (reference sequence). The CDR3 covers 16 residues. Material for sequencing was PBMCs. The chain links TRBV7-9 to TRBJ2-7, with 9 bases that match TRBD2. The sequence was obtained from a man aged 35-49 years in good health and CMV-seropositive. Here the CDR3 DNA reads TGTTCCAGCAGCACCGGTAGGCGGGAGGGCTCCTACGAGCAGTACTTC. Protein sequence: CSSSTGRREGSYEQYF.